This T cell receptor beta chain was identified in a study of blood T cells in healthy people across ages. Isolating PBMCs gave at least 6.5 million of these cells per sample. Sample-barcoded 5' priming and a J-beta primer mix drove a second PCR of about 7 to 11 cycles. TCRdb passed the 5' RACE reads through MiXCR, listing each CDR3 protein once. The sample has under 800,000 distinct CDR3 sequences; approximately 39% are singletons. CDR3 length equals 15 residues. In germline, CDR1 is SEHNR, CDR2 FQNEAQ (reference sequence). With 3 bases clipped from V and 3 bases from J, the junction kept 4 bases outside the gene matches.

The chain links TRBV7-9 to TRBJ2-1, with 8 bases fitting TRBD2. The clonotype originates from a woman aged 60-75 years in good health. Sequenced material: blood. Here the CDR3 reads CASSLGGRYYNEQFF. For the CDR3, the DNA is TGTGCCAGCAGCTTGGGCGGGAGGTACTACAATGAGCAGTTCTTC.